This TCR beta chain is drawn from a study of human T cells and chemical hapten exposure. With respect to this clonotype: Antigen specificity is unknown.

Time point described: pre-sensitization, week 0. Noted treatment: therapeutic diphenylcyclopropenone sensitization with weekly scalp DPC. The study extracted total RNA from unfractionated whole blood. The study's findings and limits: Following DPC sensitization, TCRs present above 1 in 1000 frequency showed no change.

In germline, CDR1 is MNHEY, CDR2 SVGEGT. The CDR3 loop spans 11 amino acids. V shed 5 bases and J shed 4 bases, with 5 bases lying between them. Unique molecular identifiers were attached to individual cDNA molecules during library preparation. TCRdb fed the RACE reads into MiXCR, producing one record per CDR3 protein. The data hold 180,000 or so distinct CDR3 sequences, with roughly 30% observed a single time. The sequenced sample was whole blood, obtained in connection with sensitization to the hapten diphenylcyclopropenone (DPC). The source is a woman under 40 with alopecia areata. Some clones in this sample may be carry-over from other donors' samples. This sequence joins TRBV6-2 or TRBV6-3 and TRBJ1-2; D remains ambiguous. CDR3 nucleotides: TGTGCCAGCAGTGACACCTATGGCTACACCTTC. Amino acid sequence: CASSDTYGYTF.